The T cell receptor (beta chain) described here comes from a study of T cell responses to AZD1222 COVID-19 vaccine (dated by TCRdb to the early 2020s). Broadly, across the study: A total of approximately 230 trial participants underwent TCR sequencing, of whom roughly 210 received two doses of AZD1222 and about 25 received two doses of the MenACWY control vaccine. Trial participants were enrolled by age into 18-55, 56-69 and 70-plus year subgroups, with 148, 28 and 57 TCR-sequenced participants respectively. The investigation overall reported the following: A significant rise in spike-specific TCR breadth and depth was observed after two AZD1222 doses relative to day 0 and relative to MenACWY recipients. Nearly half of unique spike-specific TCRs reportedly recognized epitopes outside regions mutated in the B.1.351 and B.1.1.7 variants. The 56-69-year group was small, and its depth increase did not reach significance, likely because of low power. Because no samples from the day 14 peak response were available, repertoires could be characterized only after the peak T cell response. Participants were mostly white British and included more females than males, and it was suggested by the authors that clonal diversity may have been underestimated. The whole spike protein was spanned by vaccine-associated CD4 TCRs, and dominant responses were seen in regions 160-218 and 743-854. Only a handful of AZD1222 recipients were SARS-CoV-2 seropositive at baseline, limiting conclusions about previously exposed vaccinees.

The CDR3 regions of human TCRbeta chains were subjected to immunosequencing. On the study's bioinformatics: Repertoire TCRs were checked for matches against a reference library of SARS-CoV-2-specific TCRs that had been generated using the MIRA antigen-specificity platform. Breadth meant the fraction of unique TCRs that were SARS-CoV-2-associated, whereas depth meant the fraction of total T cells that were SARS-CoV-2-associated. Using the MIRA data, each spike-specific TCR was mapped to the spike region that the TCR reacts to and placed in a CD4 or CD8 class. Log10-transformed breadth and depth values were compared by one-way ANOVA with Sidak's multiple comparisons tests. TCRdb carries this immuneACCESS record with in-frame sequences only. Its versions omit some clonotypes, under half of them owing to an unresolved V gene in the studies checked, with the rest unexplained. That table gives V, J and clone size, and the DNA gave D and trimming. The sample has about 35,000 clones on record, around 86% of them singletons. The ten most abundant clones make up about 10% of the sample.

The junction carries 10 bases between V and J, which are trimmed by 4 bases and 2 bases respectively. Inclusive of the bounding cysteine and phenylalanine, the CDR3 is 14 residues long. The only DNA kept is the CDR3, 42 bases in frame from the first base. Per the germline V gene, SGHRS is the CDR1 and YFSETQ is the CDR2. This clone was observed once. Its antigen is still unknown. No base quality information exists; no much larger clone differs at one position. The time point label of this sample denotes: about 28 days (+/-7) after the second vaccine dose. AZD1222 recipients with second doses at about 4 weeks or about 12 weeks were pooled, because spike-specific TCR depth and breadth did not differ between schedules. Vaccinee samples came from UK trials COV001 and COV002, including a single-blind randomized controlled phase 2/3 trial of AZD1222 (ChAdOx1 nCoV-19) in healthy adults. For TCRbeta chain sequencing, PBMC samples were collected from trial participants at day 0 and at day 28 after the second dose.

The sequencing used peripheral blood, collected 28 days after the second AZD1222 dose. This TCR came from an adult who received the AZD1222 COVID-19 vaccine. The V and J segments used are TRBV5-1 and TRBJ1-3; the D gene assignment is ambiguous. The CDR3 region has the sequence CASSVESTGNTIYF. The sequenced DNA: TGCGCCAGCAGCGTAGAATCAACTGGAAACACCATATATTTT. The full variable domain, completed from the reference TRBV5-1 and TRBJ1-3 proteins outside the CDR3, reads KAGVTQTPRYLIKTRGQQVTLSCSPISGHRSVSWYQQTPGQGLQFLFEYFSETQRNKGNFPGRFSGRQFSNSRSEMNVSTLELGDSALYLCASSVESTGNTIYFGEGSWLTVV.